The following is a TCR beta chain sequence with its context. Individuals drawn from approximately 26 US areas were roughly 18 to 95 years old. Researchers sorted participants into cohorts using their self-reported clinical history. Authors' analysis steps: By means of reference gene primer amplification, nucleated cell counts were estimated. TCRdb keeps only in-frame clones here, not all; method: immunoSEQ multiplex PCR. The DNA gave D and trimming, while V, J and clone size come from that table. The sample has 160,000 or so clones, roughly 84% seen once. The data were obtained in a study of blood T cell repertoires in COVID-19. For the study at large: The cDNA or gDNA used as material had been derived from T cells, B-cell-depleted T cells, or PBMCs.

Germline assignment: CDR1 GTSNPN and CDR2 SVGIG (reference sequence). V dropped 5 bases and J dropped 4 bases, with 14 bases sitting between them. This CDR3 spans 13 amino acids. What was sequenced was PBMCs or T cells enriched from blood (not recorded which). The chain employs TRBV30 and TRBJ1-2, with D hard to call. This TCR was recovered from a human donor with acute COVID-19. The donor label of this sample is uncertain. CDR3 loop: CAWSRQAIYGYTF. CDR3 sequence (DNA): TGTGCCTGGTCACGGCAGGCAATCTATGGCTACACCTTC.